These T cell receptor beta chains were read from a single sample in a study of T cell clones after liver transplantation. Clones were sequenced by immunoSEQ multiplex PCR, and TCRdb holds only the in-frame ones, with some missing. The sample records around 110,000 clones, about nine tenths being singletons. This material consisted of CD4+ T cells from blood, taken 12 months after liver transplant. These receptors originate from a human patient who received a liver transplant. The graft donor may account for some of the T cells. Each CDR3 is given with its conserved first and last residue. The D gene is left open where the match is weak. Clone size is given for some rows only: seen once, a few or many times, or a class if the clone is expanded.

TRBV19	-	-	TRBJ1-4	CASSIDSGIGKLFF	TGTGCCAGTAGTATAGATTCAGGGATCGGAAAACTGTTTTTT
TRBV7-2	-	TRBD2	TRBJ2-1	CASSLISLADNEQFF	TGTGCCAGCAGCTTAATATCCCTAGCGGACAATGAGCAGTTCTTC
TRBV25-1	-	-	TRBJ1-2	CASSAQTGYGYTF	TGTGCCAGCAGTGCTCAAACAGGGTATGGCTACACCTTC
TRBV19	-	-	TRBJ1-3	CASTPRGRAGNTIYF	TGTGCCAGTACCCCCCGGGGCAGGGCTGGAAACACCATATATTTT
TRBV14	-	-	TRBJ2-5	CASSRPGLGETQYF	TGTGCCAGCAGCCGACCGGGACTTGGGGAGACCCAGTACTTC
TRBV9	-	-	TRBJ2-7	CASSADRDIGYEQYF	TGTGCCAGCAGCGCAGACCGGGACATTGGCTACGAGCAGTACTTC
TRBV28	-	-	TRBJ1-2	CASSSPGRHYGYTF	TGTGCCAGCAGCTCCCCCGGTCGCCACTATGGCTACACCTTC
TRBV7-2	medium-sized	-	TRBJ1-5	CASSLQGNQPQHF	TGTGCCAGCAGCTTACAGGGAAATCAGCCCCAGCATTTT
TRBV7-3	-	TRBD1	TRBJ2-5	CASSAFGQGGETQYF	TGTGCCAGCAGCGCCTTCGGACAGGGCGGAGAGACCCAGTACTTC
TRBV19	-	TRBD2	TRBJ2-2	CASSTLLAGTNTGELFF	TGTGCCAGTAGTACCCTCCTAGCGGGAACAAACACCGGGGAGCTGTTTTTT
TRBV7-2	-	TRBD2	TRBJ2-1	CASSLREGFPYNEQFF	TGTGCCAGCAGCCTCCGGGAGGGGTTTCCCTACAATGAGCAGTTCTTC
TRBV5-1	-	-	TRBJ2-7	CASSLVAGSMNEQYF	TGCGCCAGCAGCTTGGTGGCCGGGAGTATGAACGAGCAGTACTTC
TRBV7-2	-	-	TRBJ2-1	CASSLQGVGLNEQFF	TGTGCCAGCAGCCTACAGGGAGTAGGTCTCAATGAGCAGTTCTTC
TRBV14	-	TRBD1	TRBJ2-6	CASSRTGTGANVLTF	TGTGCCAGCAGCCGGACAGGGACCGGGGCCAACGTCCTGACTTTC
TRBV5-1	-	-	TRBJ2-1	CASSPQPGSSYNEQFF	TGCGCCAGCAGCCCACAGCCGGGCAGCTCCTACAATGAGCAGTTCTTC
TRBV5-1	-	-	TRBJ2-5	CASSLAPPQFEGETQYF	TGCGCCAGCAGCTTGGCTCCCCCCCAATTTGAGGGAGAGACCCAGTACTTC
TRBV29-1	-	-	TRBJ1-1	CSVLVPGEAFF	TGCAGCGTTTTGGTCCCTGGGGAAGCTTTCTTT